The next 5 T cell receptor beta chains were all read from a single sample in a study of blood T cell repertoires in COVID-19. TCRdb's table, derived via immunoSEQ multiplex PCR, lists solely in-frame clones and lacks some. The sample includes around 200,000 clones, more than 60% of them seen just once. Sample: peripheral blood. These receptor sequences come from a man in his fifties or sixties who had recovered from COVID-19.

The sample holds one count of this clone. The V and J genes are TRBV7-9 and TRBJ1-2; 9 bases map to TRBD1. The V segment lost 4 bases and the J segment 7 bases; nucleotides outside the gene matches: 10. The CDR3 has 15 residues. Germline-derived CDR1 and CDR2 are SEHNR and FQNEAQ (reference sequence). The CDR3 region is CASSSRDREASGYTF. CDR3 in DNA: TGTGCCAGCAGCTCACGGGACAGGGAGGCAAGTGGCTACACCTTC.

The chain has TRBV6-5 and TRBJ2-5; 8 bases map to TRBD1. Trimming removed 6 bases from V and 1 base from J; junction bases left unmatched: 7. The V gene's germline CDR1 is MNHEY and CDR2 SVGAGI. There are 15 residues in the CDR3. CDR3 coding DNA: TGTGCCAGCAGCTACGCCGGGACAGGCCAAGAGACCCAGTACTTC. Translated: CASSYAGTGQETQYF.

The rearrangement uses TRBV27 and TRBJ1-6, with 7 bases aligning to TRBD1. Germline CDR1 and CDR2: MNHEY and SMNVEV (reference sequence). This CDR3 comprises 14 residues. V shed 3 bases, J shed 9 bases, and the junction held 5 bases outside the gene matches. The CDR3 protein is CASSLGQLSSPLHF. CDR3 DNA sequence: TGTGCCAGCAGTTTGGGACAGTTAAGTTCACCCCTCCACTTT.

The chain couples TRBV27 to TRBJ1-2; a possible D gene is TRBD1 (6 bases). The CDR3 runs to 14 residues. Germline lookup yields CDR1 MNHEY and CDR2 SMNVEV (reference sequence). V lost 1 base to trimming and J lost 6 bases, with 12 bases between them. CDR3: CASSLWDKIDGYTF. DNA for the CDR3: TGTGCCAGCAGTTTATGGGACAAGATTGATGGCTACACCTTC.

This clone was picked up one time. This rearrangement joins TRBV6-1 to TRBJ1-2; D unclear. The V end was cut by 1 base, the J end by 3 bases, with 15 bases between. The length of the CDR3 is 16 residues. Germline assignment: CDR1 MNHNS and CDR2 SASEGT. The CDR3 DNA reads as TGTGCCAGCAGTGAAGGCGGGGTTTGGGCGGACTATGGCTACACCTTC. Translation gives CASSEGGVWADYGYTF.